The clone carrying this T cell receptor beta chain was seen more than once but under ten times. The antigen remains undetermined. The data derive from a study of CD8 T cells in ankylosing spondylitis. Trimming pared 5 bases from V and 4 bases from J, leaving 13 bases between. The CDR3 has 14 residues. Germline V lookup: CDR1 WSHSY, CDR2 SAAADI. General study results and limits: Disease-associated clones were reportedly significantly overrepresented in matched ankylosing spondylitis synovial fluid. Blood of patients with ankylosing spondylitis appeared to be characterized by a TCR beta motif of eight highly homologous variants. Disease-associated clonotypes exhibited CD8+ identity and were relatively infrequent in peripheral blood.

Quantitative barcoded 5'-RACE was used to prepare TCR beta libraries. Each CDR3 protein is one row after TCRdb ran MiXCR on the 5' RACE reads. Altogether roughly 180,000 distinct CDR3 sequences are present, 9.8% being singletons, with the ten largest covering about 15%. This sequence originates from a female donor with ankylosing spondylitis or in good health (not recorded which). The chain combines TRBV10-2 with TRBJ2-3; D call uncertain. The sequenced sample was blood, either unsorted or a sorted T cell fraction (not recorded which). CDR3 coding DNA: TGCGCCAGCAGTAGCGCCGGGCTTTCAGATACGCAGTATTTT. Its translation is CASSSAGLSDTQYF.